This TCR beta chain was recorded in a study of cytomegalovirus exposure and HLA in healthy donors (dated by TCRdb to the late 2010s). Broadly, across the study: An earlier analysis of some 600 of the donors reported around 280 Gb of sequence data and about 120 million unique TCR beta sequences obtained from around 190 million T cells. An early release covering 500 to 750 HLA-typed donors comprised approximately 290 gigabases of sequencing data and around 86 million unique TCR sequences. The genetic ancestry cluster associated with self-reported Caucasian donors included around 76% of the 350 to 500 genotyped donors. The aim of the study was to test whether cataloging public T cell receptors could identify signatures of past pathogen exposure. Using immunosequencing, the study profiled T cell repertoires from 666 subjects and related those repertoires to cytomegalovirus serostatus. A separate validation cohort of some 130 different subjects was used in addition to the roughly 700-subject first cohort. To predict cytomegalovirus infection status, the study combined high-throughput TCR immunosequencing, statistical association of individual TCRs with disease status, and machine learning. In a later analysis, previously published TCR beta repertoires from 550 to 700 donors were re-analyzed and high-resolution HLA genotyping was added so that TCR occurrence patterns could be studied. In the later analysis, no new phenotypic data were used to find candidate immune exposures; instead, reliance was placed on TCR beta sequences and their occurrence across donors. In an earlier analysis of a few hundred of the donors, high-throughput TCR beta sequencing was used to judge whether each TCR beta V gene segment behaved as functional or pseudogenic. Donor age, sex, ethnicity and CMV serostatus were compiled together with the repertoire data. A later genetic analysis took genome-wide SNP genotypes for about 55% of the roughly 670 donors and used that subset as a discovery cohort. Every repertoire in the discovery cohort had been generated on one and the same sequencing platform. HLA typing included class I and class II loci at four-digit resolution. Typing coverage varied by locus: about 620-630 donors for A, B, C, DRB1 and DQB1; about 520 for DQA1; more than 600 for DPA1; under 490 for DPB1. Several DR-DQ haplotypes were handled as single units for association and clustering because linkage in the cohort was strong. Among roughly 400 genotyped donors of the cohort, an average of about 240,000 unique TCR beta nucleotide sequences was sequenced per donor, of which about 18% were non-productive. Summary of the overall study and its limitations: Some IMGT-functional V segments, including TRBV6-2 and TRBV6-3, could not be distinguished by the 87-base-pair reads and were therefore excluded. Several of the top co-occurrence clusters appeared to be linked to parvovirus B19, influenza, CMV and Epstein-Barr virus, according to a later analysis. Most TCR sequences were observed very rarely across donors, whereas some public TCRs were present in many individuals. Linkage disequilibrium might explain the correlated functional status among segregating V segments, but an unknown experimental factor could not be ruled out. A further reported finding was that TCR beta sequences accurately predicted the HLA-A and HLA-B alleles for most subjects in the first cohort. Because some donors lacked HLA typing at each locus, the association tests relied only on the typed subset. Compared with the roughly 700-donor mean, donors in an Asian-associated ancestry cluster had fewer N-insertions in productive TCRs, according to a later genetic analysis. Immune exposure information for the cohort was limited to CMV serostatus. A group of highly shared sequence variants was considered likely to be a technical artifact of the sequencing pipeline. In a later analysis, HLA-associated TCR beta chains showed more clonal expansion and lower generation probabilities than non-associated chains that were equally common. In vitro tests confirmed that a few of the cytomegalovirus-associated TCR beta chains recognize cytomegalovirus antigens. In this cohort, only TCR beta chains were sequenced, and detectable features were limited by the absence of alpha or paired-chain data. Most CMV-associated TCR beta chains appeared to be HLA-restricted in a later analysis, and the HLA associations seemed to be driven largely by CMV exposure. Seventeen rarely observed V segments, including chromosome 9 orphons, were excluded from the earlier analysis of some 590 of the donors because counts were too low. A later analysis found that TCR association rates varied across HLA loci, with DRB1 alleles showing the most associated TCRs and HLA-C alleles the fewest. An earlier analysis of 450 to 750 of the donors showed that most TCR beta V segments appeared in productive rearrangements either about 87% or about 30% of the time, which broadly matched IMGT annotations. It was suggested by the authors that the approach could potentially be generalized to other disease states and immunological phenotypes. Specific HLA alleles were associated with over 15,000 TCR beta sequences at a false discovery rate of 0.05 in a later analysis. Assigning TCR associations to individual alleles was difficult when HLA alleles, especially DR and DQ, strongly co-occurred. Presence/absence analyses assumed roughly uniform sequencing depth across donors, an assumption that may not hold. The study listed 164 TCR beta chains as associated with cytomegalovirus. The classifier was reported to diagnose cytomegalovirus status with high specificity and sensitivity in both the original and validation cohorts. A later genetic analysis associated a missense DCLRE1C variant with V-gene and J-gene trimming of TCR beta chains, and an independent cohort replicated the association.

The CDR3 covers 13 residues, taking in both the cysteine and the phenylalanine. Only the CDR3 region is kept as DNA, spanning 39 bases read in frame from base 1. CDR1 and CDR2 are read off the germline V gene as SGHNT and YENEEA. The germline ends are 9 bases apart after V is trimmed by 2 bases and J by 5 bases. Library preparation employed the immunoSEQ multiplex PCR assay. For the multiplex PCR, a mixture combining 60 forward primers for TCR Vbeta segments and 13 reverse primers for TCR Jbeta segments was used. Amplification of the CDR3 region of rearranged TCR beta genes was performed with a multiplex PCR assay on genomic DNA. The Illumina HiSeq System was used to sequence the amplified TCR beta libraries as 87-base-pair reads. The original pipeline was this. A later analysis counted approximately 74 million unique TCR beta chains across the 550 to 800 repertoires, and 10 million to 12 million of these chains were shared by at least two donors. To remove PCR and sequencing errors, raw reads were error-corrected and collapsed into unique sequences using a nearest-neighbor algorithm that merged closely related sequences. V, D and J gene segments were assigned by aligning CDR3 sequences to IMGT reference sequences. For a sequence to be retained, a match of at least six nucleotides to both a V gene segment and a J gene segment was required. Rearrangements were called productive when the CDR3 lacked stop codons and stayed in frame with V and J; all others were non-productive. CDR3 was defined by IMGT convention, running from the second conserved V-encoded cysteine to the conserved J-encoded phenylalanine. Sequences without an unambiguous match to a single V gene segment were excluded from the earlier analysis of over 500 of the donors. An earlier analysis of 587 of the donors classified V segments as functional when productive rearrangements were above 56.7% and as segregating when the standard deviation between donors was above 5%. A statistical classification framework was built for diagnosing cytomegalovirus status from the catalog of TCR beta chain sequences. In a later analysis, TCR nucleotide sequences were compared against IMGT/GENE-DB human TR gene sequences so that V and J genes could be assigned. The TCRdist pipeline was used in a later analysis to assign CDR3 sequences and most-parsimonious VDJ recombination scenarios. A later analysis defined each TCR beta chain by its CDR3 amino acid sequence plus V-gene family, and excluded reads lacking a unique V-gene family. In a later analysis, 450 to 600 highly shared, low-generation-probability nucleotide sequences were removed to address suspected cross-contamination and a sequencing artifact. In a later analysis, a clonal expansion index was calculated for each public chain from normalized within-repertoire ranks of inferred template counts. Generation probabilities in a later analysis came from a VDJ recombination model fitted to out-of-frame rearrangements, and those results were checked against IGoR. Hypergeometric tests were used in a later analysis to score TCR-TCR, TCR-HLA and TCR-CMV co-occurrence, with a repertoire-size bias correction applied to the TCR pairs. In a later analysis, false discovery rates were estimated by permuting HLA or CMV assignments 20 times. A later analysis grouped co-occurring TCRs with DBSCAN, adding TCRdist sequence similarity when clustering within HLA-allele-positive subsets. Repertoires with fewer than 30,000 or more than 120,000 public chains, plus five repertoires with anomalous nucleotide sharing, were excluded from co-occurrence clustering. Drawn from immuneACCESS, this table holds only the in-frame rearrangements with V and J called that TCRdb kept. Clones are partly lost; checked studies trace under half to an unresolved V gene and leave the rest unexplained. V and J calls and clone size are given by that table; D and trimming were obtained from the DNA. The sample profile shows roughly 27,000 clones; 60% to 80% of them were found once. The ten biggest clones cover roughly two fifths of the sample.

The cohort was made up of about 670 healthy bone marrow donors. Cohort members were all nominally healthy when sampled, although unrecorded immune exposures were likely present. The donor was CMV seropositive and was included in the group of some 290 seropositive cohort members. Every donor gave a peripheral blood sample, and the peripheral blood mononuclear cells from that sample were used for TCR beta sequencing. The Qiagen DNeasy Blood Extraction Kit was used to extract genomic DNA from the blood cell samples. About this clone itself: Its specific antigen is unknown. Base qualities are not at hand, and no much larger clone is one base apart.

The receptor comes from a male donor in good health and CMV-seropositive. Source material: PBMCs. The sequence joins TRBV11-3 to TRBJ2-5; a weak D assignment points to TRBD1 (6 bases agree). This receptor carries the CDR3 CASSLRQAETQYF. The DNA reads as follows: TGTGCCAGCAGCTTAAGACAGGCCGAGACCCAGTACTTC.